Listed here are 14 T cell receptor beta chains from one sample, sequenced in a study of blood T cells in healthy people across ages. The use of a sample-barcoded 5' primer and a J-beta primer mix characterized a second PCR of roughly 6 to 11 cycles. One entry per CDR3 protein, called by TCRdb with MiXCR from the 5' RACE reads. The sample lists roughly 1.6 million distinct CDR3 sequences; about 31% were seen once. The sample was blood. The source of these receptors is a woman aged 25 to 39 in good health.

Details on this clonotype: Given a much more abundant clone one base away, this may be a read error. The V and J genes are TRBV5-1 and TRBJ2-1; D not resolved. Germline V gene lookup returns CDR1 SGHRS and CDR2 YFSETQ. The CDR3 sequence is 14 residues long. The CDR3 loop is CVSSQANSYNEQFF. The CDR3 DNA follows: TGCGTCAGCAGCCAAGCAAACAGTTACAATGAGCAGTTCTTC. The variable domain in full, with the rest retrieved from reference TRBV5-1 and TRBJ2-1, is KAGVTQTPRYLIKTRGQQVTLSCSPISGHRSVSWYQQTPGQGLQFLFEYFSETQRNKGNFPGRFSGRQFSNSRSEMNVSTLELGDSALYLCVSSQANSYNEQFFGPGTRLTVL.

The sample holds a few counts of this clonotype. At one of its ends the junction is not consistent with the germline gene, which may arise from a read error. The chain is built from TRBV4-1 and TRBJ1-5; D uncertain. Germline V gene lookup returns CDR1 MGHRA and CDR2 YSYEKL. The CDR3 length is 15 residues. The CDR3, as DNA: TGCGCCAGCAGCCAACTCGGATGGGTAGGTCAGCCTCAGCATTTT. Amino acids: CASSQLGWVGQPQHF.

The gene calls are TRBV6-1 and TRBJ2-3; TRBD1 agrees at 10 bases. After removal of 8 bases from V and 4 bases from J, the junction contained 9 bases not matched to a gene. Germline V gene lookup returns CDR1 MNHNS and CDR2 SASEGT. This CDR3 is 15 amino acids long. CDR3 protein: CASGPGQGNADTQYF. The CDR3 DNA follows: TGTGCCAGCGGACCGGGACAGGGGAACGCAGATACGCAGTATTTT.

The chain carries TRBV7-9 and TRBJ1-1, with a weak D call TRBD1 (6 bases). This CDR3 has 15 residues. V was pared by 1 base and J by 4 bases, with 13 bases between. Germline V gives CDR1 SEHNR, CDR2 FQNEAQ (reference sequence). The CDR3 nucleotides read TGTGCCAGCAGCTTAGGGCAGGGGACTCTCACTGAAGCTTTCTTT. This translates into CASSLGQGTLTEAFF. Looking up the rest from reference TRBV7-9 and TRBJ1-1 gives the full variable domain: DTGVSQNPRHKITKRGQNVTFRCDPISEHNRLYWYRQTLGQGPEFLTYFQNEAQLEKSRLLSDRFSAERPKGSFSTLEIQRTEQGDSAMYLCASSLGQGTLTEAFFGQGTRLTVV.

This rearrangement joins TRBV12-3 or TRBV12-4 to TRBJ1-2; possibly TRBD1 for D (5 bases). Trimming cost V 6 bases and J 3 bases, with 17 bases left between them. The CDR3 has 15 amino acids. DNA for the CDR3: TGTGCCAGCAGGAGGGACGGCTCGACTTACTATGGCTACACCTTC. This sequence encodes CASRRDGSTYYGYTF.

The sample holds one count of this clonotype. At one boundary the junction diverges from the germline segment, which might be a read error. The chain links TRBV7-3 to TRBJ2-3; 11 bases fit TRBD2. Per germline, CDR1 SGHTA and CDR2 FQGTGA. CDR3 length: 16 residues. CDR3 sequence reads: CAGSPSGRSGTDTQYF. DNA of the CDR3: TGTGCCGGCAGCCCTAGCGGGAGGTCGGGCACAGATACGCAGTATTTT.

The CDR3 DNA is TGTGCCACCAGTGATCCGGGGCCCGGGACTAGAGGTATGGTTAGCGTTGATGAGCAGTTCTTC. Its protein product is CATSDPGPGTRGMVSVDEQFF. The chain uses TRBV24-1 and TRBJ2-1; 8 bases are a match to TRBD2. The CDR3 covers 21 residues. Germline CDR1 is KGHDR and CDR2 is SFDVKD. Trimming took 3 bases from V and 8 from J; bases not matched to a gene: 26.

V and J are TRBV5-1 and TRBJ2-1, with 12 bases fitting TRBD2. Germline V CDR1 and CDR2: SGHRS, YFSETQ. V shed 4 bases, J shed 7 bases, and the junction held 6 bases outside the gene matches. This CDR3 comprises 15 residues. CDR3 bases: TGCGCCAGCAGCGGGGGACTAGCGGGTAAAAATGAGCAGTTCTTC. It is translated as CASSGGLAGKNEQFF.

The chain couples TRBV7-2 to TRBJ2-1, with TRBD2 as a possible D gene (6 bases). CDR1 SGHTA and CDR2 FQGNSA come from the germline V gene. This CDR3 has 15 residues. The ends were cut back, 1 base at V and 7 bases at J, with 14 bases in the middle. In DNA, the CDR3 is TGTGCCAGCAGCTTAGTACTAGGTGGGAGGAATGAGCAGTTCTTC. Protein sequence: CASSLVLGGRNEQFF.

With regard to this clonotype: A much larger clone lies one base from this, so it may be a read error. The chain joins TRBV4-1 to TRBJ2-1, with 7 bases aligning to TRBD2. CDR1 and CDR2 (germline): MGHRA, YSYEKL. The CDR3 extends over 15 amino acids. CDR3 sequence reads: CAGSQDFGASGEQFF. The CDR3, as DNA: TGCGCCGGCAGCCAAGACTTTGGGGCTAGCGGTGAGCAGTTCTTC.

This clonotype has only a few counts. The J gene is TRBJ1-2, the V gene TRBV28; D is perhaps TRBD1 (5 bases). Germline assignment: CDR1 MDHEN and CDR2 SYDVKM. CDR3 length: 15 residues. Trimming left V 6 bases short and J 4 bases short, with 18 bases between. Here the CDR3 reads CASRTGGGWSYGYTF. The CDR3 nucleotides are TGTGCCAGCAGGACGGGCGGGGGTTGGAGCTATGGCTACACCTTC.

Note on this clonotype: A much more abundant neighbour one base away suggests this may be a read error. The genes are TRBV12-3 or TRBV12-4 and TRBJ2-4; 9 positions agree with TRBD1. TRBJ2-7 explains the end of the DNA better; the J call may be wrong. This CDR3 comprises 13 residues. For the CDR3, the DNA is TGTACCAGCAGTGGGACAGGGACCTACGAGCAGTACTTC. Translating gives CTSSGTGTYEQYF.

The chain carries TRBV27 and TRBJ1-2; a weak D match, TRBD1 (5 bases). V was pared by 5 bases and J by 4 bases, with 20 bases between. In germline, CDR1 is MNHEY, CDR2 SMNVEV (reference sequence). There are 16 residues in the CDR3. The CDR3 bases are TGTGCCAGCAGTCCCCTGGGACGGTGGGGTAGCTATGGCTACACCTTC. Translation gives CASSPLGRWGSYGYTF.

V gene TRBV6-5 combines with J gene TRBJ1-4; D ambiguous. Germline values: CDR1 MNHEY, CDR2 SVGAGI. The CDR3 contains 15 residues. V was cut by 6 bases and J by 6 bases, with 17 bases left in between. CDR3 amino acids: CASSPFEDSDEKLFF. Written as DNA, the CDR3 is TGTGCCAGCAGCCCCTTTGAAGATTCGGATGAAAAACTGTTTTTT.